The 16 T cell receptor beta chains given below trace back to one sample, sequenced in a study of regulatory T cells in long-lasting Graves disease. Building of the TCR beta libraries involved iRepertoire HTBI primers and Arm-PCR of CDR3 regions. In TCRdb, the multiplex PCR reads were re-called with MiXCR into one record per CDR3 protein. The sample yields hundreds of thousands of distinct CDR3 sequences, roughly 15% seen once. The time point: newly diagnosed GD, antithyroid drugs for less than 3 months. With RNA extracted from PBMCs as input, the TCR library was made. The input for sequencing was peripheral blood mononuclear cells (PBMCs), taken at new diagnosis, from a patient treated with antithyroid drugs. The receptor source for this set is a female donor with Graves disease.

At least ten counts were recorded for this clonotype. V is TRBV7-2 and J is TRBJ2-1; a weak D match, TRBD2 (6 bases). The CDR3 spans 15 residues. Germline V CDR1 and CDR2: SGHTA, FQGNSA. The V and J ends lost 3 bases and 7 bases respectively, with 16 bases between them. The CDR3 bases are TGTGCCAGCAGCTTCGGGGCGGGATACGGGAATGAGCAGTTCTTC. This sequence encodes CASSFGAGYGNEQFF.

This clonotype was detected many times. V gene TRBV11-2 combines with J gene TRBJ2-5; possibly TRBD2 for D (7 bases). From germline, CDR1 is SGHAT and CDR2 FQNNGV. Trimming shortened V by 1 base and J by 3 bases, and 12 bases separated the two germline ends. The CDR3 has 15 residues. The CDR3 nucleotides are TGTGCCAGCAGCTTAGGGGGGGGGGCCGAAGAGACCCAGTACTTC. This encodes CASSLGGGAEETQYF.

This clonotype showed up many times. The chain employs TRBV29-1 and TRBJ2-2, with 7 positions matching TRBD2. This CDR3 spans 16 amino acids. V dropped 0 bases and J dropped 3; count of bases not matched to a gene: 7. The germline gives CDR1 SQVTM, CDR2 ANQGSEA. CDR3 DNA: TGCAGCGTTGAAGATCTAGGTAGCGGGTACACCGGGGAGCTGTTTTTT. It codes for CSVEDLGSGYTGELFF.

This clonotype has ten or more counts. J is TRBJ2-1 and V is TRBV20-1; 11 nucleotides line up with TRBD2. CDR1 is DFQATT and CDR2 is SNEGSKA in the germline V gene (reference sequence). V shed 6 bases, J shed 4 bases, and the junction held 8 bases outside the gene matches. The CDR3 runs 15 residues. CDR3 sequence: CSAKGLAETYNEQFF. In nucleotides, the CDR3 is TGCAGTGCAAAGGGACTAGCGGAAACTTACAATGAGCAGTTCTTC.

The CDR3 spells CASSSHRETQYF. The CDR3 DNA reads TGTGCCAGCAGTTCACACCGGGAGACCCAGTACTTC. The V call is TRBV27, the J call TRBJ2-5; no clear D gene. The CDR3 is 12 amino acids. CDR1 MNHEY and CDR2 SMNVEV come from the germline V gene (reference sequence). V gave up 4 bases and J gave up 5 bases, with 8 bases separating them.

This clonotype was seen ten or more times. The chain couples TRBV28 to TRBJ1-1; D is possibly TRBD1 (6 bases). V gave up 10 bases and J gave up 4 bases, with 22 bases separating them. Germline-derived CDR1 and CDR2 are MDHEN and SYDVKM. The CDR3 has 15 residues. CDR3 in DNA: TGTGCCACTCAAACCCCCCGCAGGGGAACCACTGAAGCTTTCTTT. It specifies CATQTPRRGTTEAFF.

This chain uses TRBV4-2 with TRBJ2-1, with D hard to call. V dropped 4 bases and J dropped 1 base, with 14 bases sitting between them. Germline values: CDR1 LGHNA, CDR2 YNFKEQ. The CDR3 sequence is 16 residues long. The DNA for the CDR3 is TGTGCCAGCAGCCCCTTTAGCCCCCGGTCCTACAATGAGCAGTTCTTC. It translates to CASSPFSPRSYNEQFF.

This sequence joins TRBV2 and TRBJ2-2, with TRBD2 matching over 14 bases. The CDR3 totals 20 residues. In germline, CDR1 is SNHLY, CDR2 FYNNEI. The V and J ends lost 5 bases and 0 bases, in that order; junction bases with no gene match: 11. CDR3 in amino acids: CASSSTPGLAGVANTGELFF. CDR3 DNA sequence: TGTGCCAGCAGTTCTACCCCGGGACTAGCGGGGGTCGCGAACACCGGGGAGCTGTTTTTT. Full variable domain (outside the CDR3, taken from reference TRBV2 and TRBJ2-2): EPEVTQTPSHQVTQMGQEVILRCVPISNHLYFYWYRQILGQKVEFLVSFYNNEISEKSEIFDDQFSVERPDGSNFTLKIRSTKLEDSAMYFCASSSTPGLAGVANTGELFFGEGSRLTVL.

The chain joins TRBV7-2 to TRBJ1-3; D perhaps matches TRBD1 (5 bases). The CDR3 totals 16 residues. Trimming stripped 5 bases from V and 0 bases from J, with 14 bases between. The germline V gene has CDR1 SGHTA and CDR2 FQGNSA. CDR3 amino acids: CASSQGRTSSGNTIYF. The CDR3 coding sequence is TGTGCCAGCAGCCAGGGACGGACGAGCTCTGGAAACACCATATATTTT.

This clonotype was counted at least ten times. CDR3 sequence (DNA): TGCGCCAGCAGCCCGGGACAGGGGAGCACTGAAGCTTTCTTT. Its protein product is CASSPGQGSTEAFF. The chain combines TRBV5-1 with TRBJ1-1; the match to TRBD1 covers 10 bases. Per germline, CDR1 SGHRS and CDR2 YFSETQ. J gave up 4 bases and V 4 bases, and 4 bases lay outside the gene matches. CDR3 length: 14 amino acids.

This clonotype was seen at least ten times. The chain links TRBV7-8 to TRBJ2-2; TRBD1 matches at 7 bases. The germline V gene has CDR1 SGHVS and CDR2 FQNEAQ. Trimming cost V 2 bases and J 8 bases; bases outside gene matches: 8. The CDR3 has 15 residues. The CDR3 DNA is TGTGCCAGCAGCTTAACGGGACAGATTAAGGGGGAGCTGTTTTTT. It specifies CASSLTGQIKGELFF.

This clonotype was detected only a few times. The chain uses TRBV6-1 and TRBJ2-7; 9 nucleotides align to TRBD1. The CDR3 runs 15 residues. The germline V gene encodes CDR1 MNHNS and CDR2 SASEGT. The trim removed 5 bases at V and 2 bases at J, leaving 7 bases unmatched. The CDR3 sequence is CASSKDRGVTYEQYF. The CDR3 coding sequence is TGTGCCAGCAGTAAGGACAGGGGAGTCACCTACGAGCAGTACTTC.

The chain has TRBV4-1 and TRBJ2-2; D is possibly TRBD1 (5 bases). V lost 3 bases and J 13 bases, leaving 24 bases between the germline ends. Germline CDR1 reads MGHRA; CDR2 reads YSYEKL. This CDR3 contains 16 residues. CDR3 loop: CASSHLPSTTKRGLFF. The CDR3 region has the DNA TGCGCCAGCAGCCACCTTCCATCTACTACGAAAAGGGGGCTGTTTTTT.

The rearrangement joins TRBV12-3 or TRBV12-4 to TRBJ2-3; 11 positions agree with TRBD1. V was pared by 3 bases and J by 0 bases, with 2 bases of the junction left unmatched. The CDR3 contains 16 residues. In DNA, the CDR3 is TGTGCCAGCAGTTTTGGACAGGGGGCGAGCACAGATACGCAGTATTTT. This translates into CASSFGQGASTDTQYF.

This clonotype was found a few times. The rearrangement joins TRBV29-1 to TRBJ1-2; D may be TRBD1 (5 bases). This CDR3 has 13 residues. V lost 6 bases, J lost 0 bases, and 11 bases lay in between. Germline CDR1 reads SQVTM; CDR2 reads ANQGSEA. The CDR3 DNA reads as TGCAGCGTGAAGGGGAGTGCTAACTATGGCTACACCTTC. Translating it yields CSVKGSANYGYTF.

Many counts were recorded for this clonotype. This chain uses TRBV6-2 or TRBV6-3 with TRBJ2-3, with D maybe TRBD2 (5 bases). The CDR3 has 13 amino acids. Looked up from germline, CDR1 is MNHEY and CDR2 is SVGEGT. Trimming cost V 9 bases and J 1 base, with 11 bases left between them. DNA for the CDR3: TGTGCCAGTAGGGAGCAGGGCACAGATACGCAGTATTTT. As protein: CASREQGTDTQYF.